The TCR beta chain described here comes from a study of control samples from healthy donors and cancer patients. Per the germline V gene, CDR1 is LNHDA and CDR2 is SQIVND (reference sequence). The CDR3 runs 13 residues. V trimming: 7 bases; J trimming: 6 bases; junction bases outside the gene matches: 4. Produced via immunoSEQ multiplex PCR; TCRdb's table is partial and in-frame only. The table lists approximately 46,000 clones, 90% to 95% of them singletons. Sample: PBMCs. This receptor was identified in a man aged 30-40 years with colorectal cancer. The chain couples TRBV19 to TRBJ2-2, with TRBD1 identical over 8 bases. CDR3 residues: CASIDRGPGELFF. The CDR3 coding sequence is TGTGCCAGTATTGACAGGGGCCCCGGGGAGCTGTTTTTT.